Given below is one TCR beta chain in context. The PCR used 60 Vbeta and 13 Jbeta primers. Generated by immunoSEQ multiplex PCR, the TCRdb table keeps only in-frame clones and is missing some. This sample yields tens of thousands of clones, of which around 67% are seen a single time; around 2% belongs to the top ten. This entry belongs to a study of cytomegalovirus exposure and HLA in healthy donors. The CDR3 spans 15 residues. Looked up from germline, CDR1 is SGHRS and CDR2 is YFSETQ. The V end was cut by 5 bases, the J end by 4 bases, with 17 bases between. Sequencing was carried out using PBMCs. The J gene is TRBJ2-3, the V gene TRBV5-1, with D tentatively TRBD2 (6 bases). The TCR originated in a human donor in good health. The CDR3 is CASRIADIISDTQYF. The CDR3 DNA is TGCGCCAGCAGAATAGCGGATATTATTTCAGATACGCAGTATTTT. Looking up the rest from reference TRBV5-1 and TRBJ2-3 gives the full variable domain: KAGVTQTPRYLIKTRGQQVTLSCSPISGHRSVSWYQQTPGQGLQFLFEYFSETQRNKGNFPGRFSGRQFSNSRSEMNVSTLELGDSALYLCASRIADIISDTQYFGPGTRLTVL.